This T cell receptor beta chain came from a study of T cells in Graves' hyperthyroidism and ophthalmopathy. This clonotype came up many times. What it recognizes is unknown. Template material for amplifying TCR beta CDR3 regions consisted of RNA transcripts. HTBI primers drove first-round RT-PCR of the TCR CDR3. TCRdb reprocessed the multiplex PCR reads via MiXCR and lists one record per CDR3 protein. The sample includes around 620,000 distinct CDR3 sequences, 46% of them seen just once. Study-level points and caveats: Prediction of ophthalmopathy progression came a median roughly 7.1 months pre-onset. Blood samples included most of the expanded thyroid clonotypes exceeding 0.001.

V gave up 2 bases and J gave up 10 bases, with 15 bases separating them. CDR3 length: 13 residues. The germline V gene encodes CDR1 SGHRS and CDR2 YFSETQ. Clinical symptoms, serum thyroxine, TRAb, thyroid ultrasound and orbital computed tomography informed diagnoses. The sequencing sample was made of peripheral blood or thyroid tissue (not recorded which). The source of this sequence is an adult woman with Graves' disease, either hyperthyroidism or ophthalmopathy (not recorded which). This chain joins TRBV5-1 and TRBJ1-1; D possibly corresponds to TRBD1 (6 bases). The CDR3 here is CASSFGPQGAAFF. CDR3 DNA: TGCGCCAGCAGCTTCGGGCCACAGGGAGCAGCTTTCTTT. Complete variable domain (other parts from reference TRBV5-1 and TRBJ1-1): KAGVTQTPRYLIKTRGQQVTLSCSPISGHRSVSWYQQTPGQGLQFLFEYFSETQRNKGNFPGRFSGRQFSNSRSEMNVSTLELGDSALYLCASSFGPQGAAFFGQGTRLTVV.